A selection of T cell receptor beta chains follows, all from one sample in a study of blood T cell repertoires in COVID-19. Profiling relied on immunoSEQ multiplex PCR, and the TCRdb table lists in-frame clones only, not all of them. This table has more than 200,000 clones, more than 70% appearing once. Sample: peripheral blood. These receptors all come from a middle-aged man with active or convalescent COVID-19. Each CDR3 is given with its conserved first and last residue. D genes are given only for firm matches. Clone size is not always given. Where it is, it says once, few, many or a class for expanded clones.

v_gene	abundance	j_gene	d_gene	CDR3nt	CDR3aa
TRBV27	.	TRBJ1-6	.	TGTGCCAGCAGCCCTCATCGGAGCTCCTATAATTCACCCCTCCACTTT	CASSPHRSSYNSPLHF
TRBV9	.	TRBJ2-6	TRBD1	TGTGCCAGCAGCGTGACAGGGACTGGGGCCAACGTCCTGACTTTC	CASSVTGTGANVLTF
TRBV4-1	.	TRBJ2-2	.	TGCGCCAGCAGCCAAGACAGGAACACCGGGGAGCTGTTTTTT	CASSQDRNTGELFF
TRBV27	.	TRBJ1-6	TRBD1	TGTGCCAGCAGTTTAGTGGCAGGGGGATCCTATAATTCACCCCTCCACTTT	CASSLVAGGSYNSPLHF
TRBV5-1	.	TRBJ2-5	TRBD1	TGCGCCAGCAGCTTGGGGCTAGGGGGCACCCAAGAGACCCAGTACTTC	CASSLGLGGTQETQYF
TRBV30	.	TRBJ2-2	TRBD1	TGTGCCTGGAGTGGGACAGGGGGCGCCTCCGGGGAGCTGTTTTTT	CAWSGTGGASGELFF
TRBV24-1	.	TRBJ2-3	TRBD2	TGTGCCACCAGTGGGACTAGCGGGAGAGGGGACACAGATACGCAGTATTTT	CATSGTSGRGDTDTQYF
TRBV2	.	TRBJ2-7	.	TGTGCCAGCAGTGAAGGTGAAGCTCCCTACGAGCAGTACTTC	CASSEGEAPYEQYF
TRBV9	.	TRBJ1-2	TRBD1	TGTGCCAGCAGCGGCCCGAGGGGGCTCGACTATGGCTACACCTTC	CASSGPRGLDYGYTF
TRBV20-1	once	TRBJ1-2	.	TGCAGTGCTTATAAGCTTGGCTACACCTTC	CSAYKLGYTF